The rows below give T cell receptor beta chains drawn from one sample of a study of tumor-infiltrating lymphocytes in primary liver carcinoma. MiXCR, applied by TCRdb to the multiplex PCR reads, yields one record per CDR3 protein. The table records 180,000 or so distinct CDR3 sequences, less than 65% of them present only once. The sequenced sample was peripheral blood. The receptors shown here come from a man aged 35 to 55 with primary liver carcinoma and hepatitis B virus infection. Both conserved end residues are part of each CDR3. Each record gives: CDR3 DNA, CDR3 protein, J gene, D gene, clone size, V gene. D genes are given only for firm matches. Clone size, where shown, is once, few, many, or a class for clones that have expanded.

cdr3_nt: TGTGCCAGCATAGGGCCGTATACAGATACGCAGTATTTT
cdr3_aa: CASIGPYTDTQYF
j_call: TRBJ2-3
d_call: .
clone_size: few
v_call: TRBV6-6

cdr3_nt: TGCGCCTGCAGCCACCAACCCGGGACTAGCGACACCGGGGAGCTGTTTTTT
cdr3_aa: CACSHQPGTSDTGELFF
j_call: TRBJ2-2
d_call: TRBD2
clone_size: .
v_call: TRBV4-1

cdr3_nt: TGTGCCAGCAGTTTACAGGTTCAGCCCCAGCATTTT
cdr3_aa: CASSLQVQPQHF
j_call: TRBJ1-5
d_call: .
clone_size: .
v_call: TRBV12-3/TRBV12-4

cdr3_nt: TGTGCCAGCTCACCACGGGCGGGAGGGAGCTCCTACGACCAGTACTTC
cdr3_aa: CASSPRAGGSSYDQYF
j_call: TRBJ2-7
d_call: TRBD2
clone_size: .
v_call: TRBV18

cdr3_nt: TGTGCCAGCAGCCCATGGACAGGGACTAGCGGAAGCACAGATACGCAGTATTTT
cdr3_aa: CASSPWTGTSGSTDTQYF
j_call: TRBJ2-3
d_call: TRBD2
clone_size: .
v_call: TRBV28

cdr3_nt: TGTGCCAGCAGCTCACCAGGAGCGGAGACCCAGTACTTC
cdr3_aa: CASSSPGAETQYF
j_call: TRBJ2-5
d_call: .
clone_size: many
v_call: TRBV11-2

cdr3_nt: TGTGCCAGCAGCCAGGCCAGCGGGACTAGCGGGAGGGCCAGTCCCTACAATGAGCAGTTCTTC
cdr3_aa: CASSQASGTSGRASPYNEQFF
j_call: TRBJ2-1
d_call: TRBD2
clone_size: .
v_call: TRBV14

cdr3_nt: TGCAGCGCACAGGGCCATCTTAGCGGGACAGGATCCTATAATGAGCAGTTCTTC
cdr3_aa: CSAQGHLSGTGSYNEQFF
j_call: TRBJ2-1
d_call: .
clone_size: .
v_call: TRBV29-1

cdr3_nt: TGTGCCAGCAGGTCGGGACAGGAGGGTTTAGCTTTCTTT
cdr3_aa: CASRSGQEGLAFF
j_call: TRBJ1-1
d_call: TRBD1
clone_size: .
v_call: TRBV12-3/TRBV12-4

cdr3_nt: TGTGCCAGCAGCTTGGACATCGGACTAGTCATGGGTGGGCAATTCTTC
cdr3_aa: CASSLDIGLVMGGQFF
j_call: TRBJ2-3
d_call: TRBD2
clone_size: .
v_call: TRBV11-2

cdr3_nt: TGCAGCGCACTGACAGGGACAGTGATTCAGTACTTC
cdr3_aa: CSALTGTVIQYF
j_call: TRBJ2-4
d_call: TRBD1
clone_size: few
v_call: TRBV29-1

cdr3_nt: TGTGCCAGCAGACAGGACCCCTACGAGCAGTACTTC
cdr3_aa: CASRQDPYEQYF
j_call: TRBJ2-7
d_call: .
clone_size: .
v_call: TRBV6-1

cdr3_nt: TGTGCCAGCAGCCTTCCTTACACGAATTCACCCCTCCACTTT
cdr3_aa: CASSLPYTNSPLHF
j_call: TRBJ1-6
d_call: .
clone_size: once
v_call: TRBV5-8

cdr3_nt: TGCGCCAGCAGAAAAGAGACCCAGTACTTC
cdr3_aa: CASRKETQYF
j_call: TRBJ2-5
d_call: .
clone_size: .
v_call: TRBV10-1

cdr3_nt: TGCGCCAGCAGCTTGTTTAGCGGGCCCAGCTCCTACAATGAGCAGTTCTTC
cdr3_aa: CASSLFSGPSSYNEQFF
j_call: TRBJ2-1
d_call: TRBD2
clone_size: .
v_call: TRBV5-1

cdr3_nt: TGTGCCAGCAGTTCGCCGGACAGGGGATACACCATATATTTT
cdr3_aa: CASSSPDRGYTIYF
j_call: TRBJ1-3
d_call: TRBD1
clone_size: many
v_call: TRBV6-6

cdr3_nt: TGTGCCAACAGGGAACGAGAGACCCAGTACTTC
cdr3_aa: CANRERETQYF
j_call: TRBJ2-5
d_call: .
clone_size: .
v_call: TRBV6-6

cdr3_nt: TGTGCCAGCAGCCTTCGGGCAGGGGGCACTGAAGCTTTCTTT
cdr3_aa: CASSLRAGGTEAFF
j_call: TRBJ1-1
d_call: TRBD1
clone_size: .
v_call: TRBV12-3/TRBV12-4

cdr3_nt: TGTGCCAGCAGTTACTCTCGGGACCCAGCTGAAGCTTTCTTT
cdr3_aa: CASSYSRDPAEAFF
j_call: TRBJ1-1
d_call: .
clone_size: few
v_call: TRBV6-5

cdr3_nt: TGTGCCAGCAGCTTAGGCCTTAGCGGGTTCAGTGAGCAGTTCTTC
cdr3_aa: CASSLGLSGFSEQFF
j_call: TRBJ2-1
d_call: TRBD2
clone_size: .
v_call: TRBV11-2

cdr3_nt: TGTGCCAGCAGTGAACCTGCAGAAGAGTACCAAGAGACCCAGTACTTC
cdr3_aa: CASSEPAEEYQETQYF
j_call: TRBJ2-5
d_call: .
clone_size: .
v_call: TRBV6-1

cdr3_nt: TGTGCCAGCAGCCGACTAGCGGGGGGCGATGGGACCCAGTACTTC
cdr3_aa: CASSRLAGGDGTQYF
j_call: TRBJ2-5
d_call: TRBD2
clone_size: .
v_call: TRBV6-1

cdr3_nt: TGTGCCAGCAGCCGTGGGCAGGGGGGCTATGGCTACACCTTC
cdr3_aa: CASSRGQGGYGYTF
j_call: TRBJ1-2
d_call: TRBD1
clone_size: .
v_call: TRBV6-5